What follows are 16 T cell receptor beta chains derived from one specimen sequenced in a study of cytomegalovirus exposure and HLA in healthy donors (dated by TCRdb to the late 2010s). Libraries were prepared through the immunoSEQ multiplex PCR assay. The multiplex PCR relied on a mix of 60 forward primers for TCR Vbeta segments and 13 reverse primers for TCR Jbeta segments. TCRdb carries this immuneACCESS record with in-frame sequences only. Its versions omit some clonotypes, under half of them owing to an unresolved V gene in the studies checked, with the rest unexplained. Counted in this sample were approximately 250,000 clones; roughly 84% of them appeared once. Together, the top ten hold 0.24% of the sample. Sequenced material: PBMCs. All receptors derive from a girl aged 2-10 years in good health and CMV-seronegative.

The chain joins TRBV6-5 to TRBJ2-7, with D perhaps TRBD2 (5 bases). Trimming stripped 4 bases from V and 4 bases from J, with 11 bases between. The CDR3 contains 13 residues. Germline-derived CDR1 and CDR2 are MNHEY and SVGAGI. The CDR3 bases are TGTGCCAGCAGTTGGGGTAGCGAGTACGAGCAGTACTTC. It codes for CASSWGSEYEQYF.

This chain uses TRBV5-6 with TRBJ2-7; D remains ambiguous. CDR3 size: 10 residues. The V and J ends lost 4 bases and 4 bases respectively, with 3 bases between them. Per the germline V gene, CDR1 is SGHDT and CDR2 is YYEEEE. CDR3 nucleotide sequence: TGTGCCAGCAGCCTGTACGAGCAGTACTTC. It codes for CASSLYEQYF.

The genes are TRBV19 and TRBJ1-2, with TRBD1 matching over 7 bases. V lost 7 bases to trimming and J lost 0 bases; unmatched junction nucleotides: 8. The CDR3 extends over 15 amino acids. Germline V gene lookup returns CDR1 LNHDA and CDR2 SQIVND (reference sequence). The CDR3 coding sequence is TGTGCCAGTAACCGAGGGGACAGCTCTAACTATGGCTACACCTTC. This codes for CASNRGDSSNYGYTF.

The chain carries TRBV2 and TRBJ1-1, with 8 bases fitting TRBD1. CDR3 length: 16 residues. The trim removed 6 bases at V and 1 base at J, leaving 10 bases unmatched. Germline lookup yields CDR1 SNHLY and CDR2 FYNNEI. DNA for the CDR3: TGTGCCAGCAGACAAAAGGGAGGGACAGGGAACACTGAAGCTTTCTTT. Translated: CASRQKGGTGNTEAFF.

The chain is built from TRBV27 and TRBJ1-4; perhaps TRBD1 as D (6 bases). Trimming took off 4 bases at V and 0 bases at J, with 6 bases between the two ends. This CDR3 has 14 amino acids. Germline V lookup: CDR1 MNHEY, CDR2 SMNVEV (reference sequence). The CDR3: CASSYRATNEKLFF. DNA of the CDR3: TGTGCCAGCAGTTACAGGGCAACTAATGAAAAACTGTTTTTT.

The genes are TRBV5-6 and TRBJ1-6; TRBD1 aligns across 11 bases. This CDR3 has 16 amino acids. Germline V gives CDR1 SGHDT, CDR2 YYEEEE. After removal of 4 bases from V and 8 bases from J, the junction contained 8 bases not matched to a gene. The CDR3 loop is CASSKGQGAYDSPLHF. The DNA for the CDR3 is TGTGCCAGCAGCAAAGGACAGGGGGCTTACGATTCACCCCTCCACTTT.

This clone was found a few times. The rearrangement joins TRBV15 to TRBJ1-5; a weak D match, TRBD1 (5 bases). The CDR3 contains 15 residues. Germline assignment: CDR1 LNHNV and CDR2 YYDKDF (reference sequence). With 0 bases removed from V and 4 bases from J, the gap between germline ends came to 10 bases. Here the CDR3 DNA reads TGTGCCACCAGCAGAGATGGACAACCAAATCAGCCCCAGCATTTT. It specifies CATSRDGQPNQPQHF.

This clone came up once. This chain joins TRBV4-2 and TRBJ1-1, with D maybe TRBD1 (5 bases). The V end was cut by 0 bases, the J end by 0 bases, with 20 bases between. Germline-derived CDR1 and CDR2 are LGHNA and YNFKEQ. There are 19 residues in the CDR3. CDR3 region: CASSQDGYSRTGLNTEAFF. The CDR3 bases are TGTGCCAGCAGCCAAGACGGTTATAGTCGAACAGGACTGAACACTGAAGCTTTCTTT.

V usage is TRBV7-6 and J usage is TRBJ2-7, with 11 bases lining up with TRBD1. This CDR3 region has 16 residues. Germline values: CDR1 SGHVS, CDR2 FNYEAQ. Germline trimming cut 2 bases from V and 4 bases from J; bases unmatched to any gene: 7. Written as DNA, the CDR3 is TGTGCCAGCAGCTTAACGCCCGGGACAGGGGGGTACGAGCAGTACTTC. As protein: CASSLTPGTGGYEQYF.

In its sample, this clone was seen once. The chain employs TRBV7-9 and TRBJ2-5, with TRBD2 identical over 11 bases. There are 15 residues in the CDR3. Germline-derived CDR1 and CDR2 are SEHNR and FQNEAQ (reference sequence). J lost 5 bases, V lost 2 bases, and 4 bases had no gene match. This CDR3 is CASSLPTSGVETQYF. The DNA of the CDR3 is TGTGCCAGCAGCTTACCGACTAGCGGGGTGGAGACCCAGTACTTC.

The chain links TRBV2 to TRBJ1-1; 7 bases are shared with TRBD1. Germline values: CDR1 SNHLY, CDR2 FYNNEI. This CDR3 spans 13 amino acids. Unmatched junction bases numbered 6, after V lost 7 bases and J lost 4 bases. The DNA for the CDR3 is TGTGCCAGCATTACAGGGGTCAGCACTGAAGCTTTCTTT. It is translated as CASITGVSTEAFF. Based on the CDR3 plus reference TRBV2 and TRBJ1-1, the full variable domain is EPEVTQTPSHQVTQMGQEVILRCVPISNHLYFYWYRQILGQKVEFLVSFYNNEISEKSEIFDDQFSVERPDGSNFTLKIRSTKLEDSAMYFCASITGVSTEAFFGQGTRLTVV.

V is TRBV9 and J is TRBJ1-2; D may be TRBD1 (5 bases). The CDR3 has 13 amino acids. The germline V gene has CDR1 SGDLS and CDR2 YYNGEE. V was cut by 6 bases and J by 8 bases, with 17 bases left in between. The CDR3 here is CASTGLKSRGYTF. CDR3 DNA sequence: TGTGCCAGCACGGGACTGAAAAGCCGGGGCTACACCTTC.

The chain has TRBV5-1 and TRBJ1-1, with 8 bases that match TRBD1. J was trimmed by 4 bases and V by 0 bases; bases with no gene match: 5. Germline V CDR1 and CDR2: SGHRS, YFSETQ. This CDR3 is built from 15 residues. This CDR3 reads CASSLGFTGGTEAFF. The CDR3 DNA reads TGCGCCAGCAGCTTGGGGTTTACAGGGGGCACTGAAGCTTTCTTT.

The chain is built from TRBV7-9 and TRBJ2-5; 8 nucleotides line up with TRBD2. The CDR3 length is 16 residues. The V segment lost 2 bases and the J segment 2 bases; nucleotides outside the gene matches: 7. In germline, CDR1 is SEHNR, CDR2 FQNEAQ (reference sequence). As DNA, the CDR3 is TGTGCCAGCAGCTTATTCGGGGGGGGACGACAAGAGACCCAGTACTTC. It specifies CASSLFGGGRQETQYF.

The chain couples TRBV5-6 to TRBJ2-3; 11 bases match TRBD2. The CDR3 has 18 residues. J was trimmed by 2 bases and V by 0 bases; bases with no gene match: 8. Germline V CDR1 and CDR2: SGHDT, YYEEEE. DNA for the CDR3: TGTGCCAGCAGCTTGGCGGGTAGCGGGAGGGATATCACAGATACGCAGTATTTT. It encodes CASSLAGSGRDITDTQYF.

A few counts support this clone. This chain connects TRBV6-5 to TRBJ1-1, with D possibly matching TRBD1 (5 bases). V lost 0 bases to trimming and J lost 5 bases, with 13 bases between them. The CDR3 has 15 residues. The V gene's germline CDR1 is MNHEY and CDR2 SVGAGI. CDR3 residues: CASSYSVRVRTEAFF. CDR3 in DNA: TGTGCCAGCAGTTACTCGGTCAGGGTTAGAACTGAAGCTTTCTTT.